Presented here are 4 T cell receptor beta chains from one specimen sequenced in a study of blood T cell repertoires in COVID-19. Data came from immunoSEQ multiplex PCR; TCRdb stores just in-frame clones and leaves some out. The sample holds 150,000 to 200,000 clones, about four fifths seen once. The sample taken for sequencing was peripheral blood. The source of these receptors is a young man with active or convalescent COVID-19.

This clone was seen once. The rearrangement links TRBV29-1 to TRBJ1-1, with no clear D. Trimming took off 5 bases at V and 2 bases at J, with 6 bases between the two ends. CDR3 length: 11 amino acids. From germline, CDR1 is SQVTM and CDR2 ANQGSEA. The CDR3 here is CSVSVNTEAFF. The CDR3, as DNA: TGCAGCGTTTCGGTAAACACTGAAGCTTTCTTT.

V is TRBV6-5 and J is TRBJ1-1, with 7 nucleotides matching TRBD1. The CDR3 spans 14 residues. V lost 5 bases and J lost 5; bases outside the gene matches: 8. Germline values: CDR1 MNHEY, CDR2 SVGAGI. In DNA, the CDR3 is TGTGCCAGCAGTCAAAACAGGGGAAGGACTGAAGCTTTCTTT. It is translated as CASSQNRGRTEAFF.

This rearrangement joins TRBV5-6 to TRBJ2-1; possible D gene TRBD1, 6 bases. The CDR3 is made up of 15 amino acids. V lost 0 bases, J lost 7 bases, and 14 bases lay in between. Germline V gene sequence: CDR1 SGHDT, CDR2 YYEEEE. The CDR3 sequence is CASSLGGGPGNEQFF. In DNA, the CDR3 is TGTGCCAGCAGCTTGGGAGGGGGTCCGGGTAATGAGCAGTTCTTC.

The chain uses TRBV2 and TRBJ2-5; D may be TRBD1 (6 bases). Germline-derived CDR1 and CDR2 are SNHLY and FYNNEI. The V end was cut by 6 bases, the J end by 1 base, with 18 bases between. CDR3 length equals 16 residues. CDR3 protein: CASRANVQGPQETQYF. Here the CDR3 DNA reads TGTGCCAGCAGGGCAAATGTACAGGGACCCCAAGAGACCCAGTACTTC.